One sample yielded the 12 T cell receptor beta chains listed below, sequenced in a study of blood T cell repertoires in COVID-19. Data came from immunoSEQ multiplex PCR; TCRdb stores just in-frame clones and leaves some out. This sample carries 100,000 to 150,000 clones, around 89% of them seen once, and the ten largest clones take about 4.5%. The sample was peripheral blood. Every receptor here comes from a man aged 55 to 70 with COVID-19, enrolled during active disease.

This chain joins TRBV6-5 and TRBJ1-2, with 7 bases matching TRBD1. The CDR3 consists of 16 residues. The germline gives CDR1 MNHEY, CDR2 SVGAGI. V was pared by 0 bases and J by 2 bases, with 6 bases of the junction left unmatched. The CDR3 DNA reads TGTGCCAGCAGTTACTCGTTGCGGGACAGCAACTATGGCTACACCTTC. Protein: CASSYSLRDSNYGYTF.

The rearrangement joins TRBV28 to TRBJ2-3, with 10 bases that match TRBD2. CDR3 length equals 16 residues. Germline loops: CDR1 MDHEN, CDR2 SYDVKM. V trimming: 3 bases; J trimming: 4 bases; junction bases outside the gene matches: 7. The CDR3 DNA reads TGTGCCAGCAGTTTCCGAGCGGGGGGGCTTCCAGATACGCAGTATTTT. This sequence encodes CASSFRAGGLPDTQYF.

V is TRBV5-6 and J is TRBJ1-2; 11 nucleotides line up with TRBD1. J was trimmed by 7 bases and V by 3 bases; bases with no gene match: 8. CDR3 length: 15 amino acids. Germline V gives CDR1 SGHDT, CDR2 YYEEEE. The CDR3 bases are TGTGCCAGCAGCTCGGACAGGGGGCGTAATCGTGGCTACACCTTC. This encodes CASSSDRGRNRGYTF.

V is TRBV30 and J is TRBJ2-3; 7 nucleotides align to TRBD2. The V gene's germline CDR1 is GTSNPN and CDR2 SVGIG (reference sequence). Trimming removed 2 bases from V and 6 bases from J; junction bases left unmatched: 5. The CDR3 has 13 residues. The CDR3 nucleotides read TGTGCCTGGAGTTTGATTAGCGGGGATACGCAGTATTTT. Its protein product is CAWSLISGDTQYF. Using reference TRBV30 and TRBJ2-3 for the parts outside the CDR3, the full variable domain is SQTIHQWPATLVQPVGSPLSLECTVEGTSNPNLYWYRQAAGRGLQLLFYSVGIGQISSEVPQNLSASRPQDRQFILSSKKLLLSDSGFYLCAWSLISGDTQYFGPGTRLTVL.

This chain links TRBV19 with TRBJ1-1, with 8 bases matching TRBD1. Germline V gives CDR1 LNHDA, CDR2 SQIVND (reference sequence). This CDR3 is 13 amino acids long. V was clipped by 6 bases and J by 7 bases; unmatched bases: 7. The CDR3 loop reads CASSIGTGREAFF. CDR3 DNA: TGTGCCAGTAGCATCGGGACAGGCCGTGAAGCTTTCTTT. Variable domain in full (rest from reference TRBV19 and TRBJ1-1): DGGITQSPKYLFRKEGQNVTLSCEQNLNHDAMYWYRQDPGQGLRLIYYSQIVNDFQKGDIAEGYSVSREKKESFPLTVTSAQKNPTAFYLCASSIGTGREAFFGQGTRLTVV.

This clone showed up just once. The chain links TRBV3-1 (or the pseudogene TRBV3-2) to TRBJ2-5; 13 nucleotides match TRBD2. The CDR3 length is 16 residues. Germline-derived CDR1 and CDR2 are LGHDT and YNNKEL (reference sequence). V trimming: 3 bases; J trimming: 7 bases; junction bases outside the gene matches: 8. The CDR3 is CASSHTSGGAAGTQYF. DNA of the CDR3: TGTGCCAGCAGCCACACTAGCGGGGGGGCGGCGGGGACCCAGTACTTC.

The rearrangement uses TRBV7-2 and TRBJ2-7; D gene unclear. Germline V gene lookup returns CDR1 SGHTA and CDR2 FQGNSA. This CDR3 is 13 amino acids long. Trimming took 5 bases from V and 3 from J, leaving 11 bases between them. The CDR3 sequence: CASSRRLIYEQYF. The CDR3 bases are TGTGCCAGCAGCCGCAGGTTGATCTACGAGCAGTACTTC.

The chain combines TRBV4-3 with TRBJ1-1; D is uncertain. CDR3 length: 15 residues. Per the germline V gene, CDR1 is LGHNA and CDR2 is YSLEER. The ends were cut back, 0 bases at V and 2 bases at J, with 10 bases in the middle. As DNA, the CDR3 is TGCGCCAGCAGCCAAGATATAGGGAGAAACACTGAAGCTTTCTTT. Translating it yields CASSQDIGRNTEAFF.

The chain carries TRBV10-1 and TRBJ2-7, with TRBD2 matching over 9 bases. The CDR3 sequence is 18 residues long. Germline lookup yields CDR1 WNHNN and CDR2 SYGVQD (reference sequence). J gave up 1 base and V 6 bases, and 16 bases lay outside the gene matches. CDR3 coding DNA: TGCGCCAGCAGCGGTATAGGGAGCGGGGGGCACTCTTCCTACGAGCAGTACTTC. It is translated as CASSGIGSGGHSSYEQYF.

The rearrangement joins TRBV29-1 to TRBJ1-5, with D possibly TRBD1 on 5 matching bases. This CDR3 region has 15 residues. V was cut by 4 bases and J by 2 bases, with 15 bases left in between. Germline V gene data show CDR1 as SQVTM and CDR2 as ANQGSEA. This CDR3 is CSVVFPSRGNQPQHF. CDR3 nucleotides: TGCAGCGTTGTCTTCCCATCCAGGGGCAATCAGCCCCAGCATTTT.

Details on this clone: At the DNA level, this CDR3 is encoded by other sequences in the same sample as well. The V and J genes are TRBV10-3 and TRBJ2-7, with 8 bases fitting TRBD2. The CDR3 covers 15 residues. J was trimmed by 4 bases and V by 2 bases; bases with no gene match: 7. Germline CDR1 and CDR2: ENHRY and SYGVKD. The CDR3 sequence is CAISEDRGGRYEQYF. In nucleotides, the CDR3 is TGTGCCATCAGTGAGGACCGGGGGGGAAGGTACGAGCAGTACTTC.

The count of this clone is one. The genes are TRBV21-1 and TRBJ1-4; the table's D call of TRBD1 was not tested on the DNA. TRBV21-1 has pseudogene status. This CDR3 has 18 amino acids. The CDR3 coding sequence is TGTGCCAGCAGCAAAGCAACAGGGACCTGCGACTCTAATGAAAAACTGTTTTTT. It is translated as CASSKATGTCDSNEKLFF.